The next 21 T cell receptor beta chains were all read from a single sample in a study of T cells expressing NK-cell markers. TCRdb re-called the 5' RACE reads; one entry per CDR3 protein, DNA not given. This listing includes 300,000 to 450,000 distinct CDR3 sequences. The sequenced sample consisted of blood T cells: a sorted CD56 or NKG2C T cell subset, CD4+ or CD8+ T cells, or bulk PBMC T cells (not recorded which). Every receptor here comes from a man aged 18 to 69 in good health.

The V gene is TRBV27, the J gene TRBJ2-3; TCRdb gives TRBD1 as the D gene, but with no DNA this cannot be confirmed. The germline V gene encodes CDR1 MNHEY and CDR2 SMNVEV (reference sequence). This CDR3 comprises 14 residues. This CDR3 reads CASSWGPWGDTQYF.

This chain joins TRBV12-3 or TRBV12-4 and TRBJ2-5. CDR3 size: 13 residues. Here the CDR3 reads CASSIKYQETQYF.

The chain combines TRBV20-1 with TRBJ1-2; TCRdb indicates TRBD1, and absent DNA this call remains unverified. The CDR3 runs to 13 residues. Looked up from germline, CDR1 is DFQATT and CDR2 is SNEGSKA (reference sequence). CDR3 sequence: CSARGVDFYGYTF.

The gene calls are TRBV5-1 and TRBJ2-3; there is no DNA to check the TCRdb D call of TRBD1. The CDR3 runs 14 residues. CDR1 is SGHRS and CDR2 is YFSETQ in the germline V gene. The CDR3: CASTPNVGADTQYF.

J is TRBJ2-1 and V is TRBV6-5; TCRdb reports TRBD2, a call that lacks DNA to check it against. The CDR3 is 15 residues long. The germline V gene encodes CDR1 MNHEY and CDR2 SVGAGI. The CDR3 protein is CASSYSLAGMNEQFF.

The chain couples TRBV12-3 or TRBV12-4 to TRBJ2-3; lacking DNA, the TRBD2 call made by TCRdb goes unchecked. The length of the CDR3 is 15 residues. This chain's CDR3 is CASSLAGERPDTQYF.

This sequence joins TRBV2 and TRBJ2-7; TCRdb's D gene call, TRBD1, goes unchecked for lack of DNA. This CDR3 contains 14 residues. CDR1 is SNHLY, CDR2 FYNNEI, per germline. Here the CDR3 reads CASSQTGGTYEQYF.

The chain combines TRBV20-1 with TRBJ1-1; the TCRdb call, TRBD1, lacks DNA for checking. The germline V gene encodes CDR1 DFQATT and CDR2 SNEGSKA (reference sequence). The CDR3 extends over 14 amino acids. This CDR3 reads CSASGQLRTTEAFF.

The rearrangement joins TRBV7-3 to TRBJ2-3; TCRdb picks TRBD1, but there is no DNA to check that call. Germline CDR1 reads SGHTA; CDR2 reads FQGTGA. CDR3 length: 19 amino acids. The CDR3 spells CASSLQATGTGSSTDTQYF.

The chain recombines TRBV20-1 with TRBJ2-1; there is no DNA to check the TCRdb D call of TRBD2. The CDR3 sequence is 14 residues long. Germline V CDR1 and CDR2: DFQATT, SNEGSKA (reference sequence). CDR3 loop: CSARKGPVDNEQFF.

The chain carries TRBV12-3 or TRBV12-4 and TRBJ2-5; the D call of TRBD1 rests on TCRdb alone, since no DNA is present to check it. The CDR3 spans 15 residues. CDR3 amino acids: CASSPGQGGRETQYF.

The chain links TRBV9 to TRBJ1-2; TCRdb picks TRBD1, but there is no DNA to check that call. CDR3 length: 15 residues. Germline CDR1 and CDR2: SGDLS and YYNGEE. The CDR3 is CASSVDSDTRNGYTF.

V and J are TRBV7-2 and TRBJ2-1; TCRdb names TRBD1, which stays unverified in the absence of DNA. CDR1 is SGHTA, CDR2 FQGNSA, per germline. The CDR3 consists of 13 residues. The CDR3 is CASSPRQGAWQFF.

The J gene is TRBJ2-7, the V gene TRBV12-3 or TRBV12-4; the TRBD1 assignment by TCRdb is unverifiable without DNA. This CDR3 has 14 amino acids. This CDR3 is CASSEDRNRYEQYF.

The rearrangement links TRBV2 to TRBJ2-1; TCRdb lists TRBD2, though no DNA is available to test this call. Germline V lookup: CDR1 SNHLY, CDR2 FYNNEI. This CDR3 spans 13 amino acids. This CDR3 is CAAGSGGPDEQFF.

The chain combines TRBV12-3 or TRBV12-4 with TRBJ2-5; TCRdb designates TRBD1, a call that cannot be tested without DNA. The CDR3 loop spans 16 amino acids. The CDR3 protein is CASSASNDRGDETQYF.

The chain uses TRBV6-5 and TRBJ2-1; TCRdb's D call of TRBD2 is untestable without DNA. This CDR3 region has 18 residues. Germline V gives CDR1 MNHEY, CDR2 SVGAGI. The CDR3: CATSGRLQENSSYNEQFF.

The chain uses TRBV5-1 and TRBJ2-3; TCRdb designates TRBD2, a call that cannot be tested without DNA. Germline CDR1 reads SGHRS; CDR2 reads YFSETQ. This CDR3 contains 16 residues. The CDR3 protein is CASSPPELAGTDTQYF.

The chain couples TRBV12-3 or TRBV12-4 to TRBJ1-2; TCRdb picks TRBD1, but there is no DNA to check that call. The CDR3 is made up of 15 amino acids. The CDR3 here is CASRLGAGGRRGYTF.

Here the CDR3 reads CSASRGSDEQYF. The chain carries TRBV29-1 and TRBJ2-7; TCRdb's assignment of TRBD1 cannot be checked, as there is no DNA. Germline CDR1 is SQVTM and CDR2 is ANQGSEA. CDR3 size: 12 residues.

CDR3 amino acids: CASSTGVMAYEQYF. The J gene is TRBJ2-7, the V gene TRBV6-1; absent DNA, TCRdb's TRBD1 call cannot be checked. The CDR3 runs to 14 residues. In germline, CDR1 is MNHNS, CDR2 SASEGT.